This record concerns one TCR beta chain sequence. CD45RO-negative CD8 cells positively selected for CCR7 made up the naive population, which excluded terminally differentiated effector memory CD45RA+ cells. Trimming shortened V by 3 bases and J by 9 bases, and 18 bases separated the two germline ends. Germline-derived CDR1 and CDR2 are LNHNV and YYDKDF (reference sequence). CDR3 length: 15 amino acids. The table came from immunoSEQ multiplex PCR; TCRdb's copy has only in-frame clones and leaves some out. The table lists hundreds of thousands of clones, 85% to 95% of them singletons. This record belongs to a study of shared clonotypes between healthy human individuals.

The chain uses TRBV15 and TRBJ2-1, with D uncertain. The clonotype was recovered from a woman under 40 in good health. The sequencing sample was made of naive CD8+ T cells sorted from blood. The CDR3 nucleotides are TGTGCCACCAGCAGTGACTCCCATGTTCTAAGTGAGCAGTTCTTC. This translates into CATSSDSHVLSEQFF. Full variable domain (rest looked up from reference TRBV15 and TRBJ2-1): DAMVIQNPRYQVTQFGKPVTLSCSQTLNHNVMYWYQQKSSQAPKLLFHYYDKDFNNEADTPDNFQSRRPNTSFCFLDIRSPGLGDTAMYLCATSSDSHVLSEQFFGPGTRLTVL.